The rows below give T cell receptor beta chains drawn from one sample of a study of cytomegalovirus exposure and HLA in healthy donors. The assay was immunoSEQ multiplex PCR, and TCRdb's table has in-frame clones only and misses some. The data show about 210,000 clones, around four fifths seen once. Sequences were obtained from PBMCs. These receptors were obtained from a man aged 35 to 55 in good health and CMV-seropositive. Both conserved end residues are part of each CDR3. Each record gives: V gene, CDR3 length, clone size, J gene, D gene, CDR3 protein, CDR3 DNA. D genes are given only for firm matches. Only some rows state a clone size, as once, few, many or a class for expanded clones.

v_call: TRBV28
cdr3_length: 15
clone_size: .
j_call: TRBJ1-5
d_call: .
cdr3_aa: CASSLTVTSNQPQHF
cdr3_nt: TGTGCCAGCAGTTTAACAGTGACAAGCAATCAGCCCCAGCATTTT

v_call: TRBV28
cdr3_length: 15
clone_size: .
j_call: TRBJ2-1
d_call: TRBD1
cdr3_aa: CASSRPPGQNNEQFF
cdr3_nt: TGTGCCAGCAGTCGCCCACCGGGACAGAACAATGAGCAGTTCTTC

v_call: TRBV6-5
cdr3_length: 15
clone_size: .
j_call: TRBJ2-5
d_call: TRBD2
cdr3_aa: CASSYGGTSGETQYF
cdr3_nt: TGTGCCAGCAGTTACGGAGGGACTAGCGGGGAGACCCAGTACTTC

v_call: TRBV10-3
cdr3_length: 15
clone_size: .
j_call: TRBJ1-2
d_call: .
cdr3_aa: CAISDTDLRGYGYTF
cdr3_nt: TGTGCCATCAGTGACACGGATTTACGCGGATATGGCTACACCTTC

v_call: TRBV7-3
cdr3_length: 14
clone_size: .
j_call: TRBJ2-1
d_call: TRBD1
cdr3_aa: CASRGQGIINEQFF
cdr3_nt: TGTGCCAGCAGGGGACAGGGGATTATCAATGAGCAGTTCTTC

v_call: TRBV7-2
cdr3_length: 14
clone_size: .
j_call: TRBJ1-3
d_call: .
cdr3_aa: CASRRGEAGNTIYF
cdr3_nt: TGTGCCAGCAGACGGGGGGAGGCTGGAAACACCATATATTTT

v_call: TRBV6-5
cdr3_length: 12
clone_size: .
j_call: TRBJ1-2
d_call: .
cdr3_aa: CATKQDNYGYTF
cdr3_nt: TGTGCCACCAAACAGGATAACTATGGCTACACCTTC

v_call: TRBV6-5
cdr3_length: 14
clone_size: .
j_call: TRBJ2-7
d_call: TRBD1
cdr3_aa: CASSYSAQGTEQYF
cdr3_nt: TGTGCCAGCAGTTATTCAGCACAGGGGACCGAGCAGTACTTC

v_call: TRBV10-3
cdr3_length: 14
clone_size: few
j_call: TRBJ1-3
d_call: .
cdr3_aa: CAISPGTLGNTIYF
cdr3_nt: TGTGCCATCAGTCCGGGAACCTTAGGAAACACCATATATTTT

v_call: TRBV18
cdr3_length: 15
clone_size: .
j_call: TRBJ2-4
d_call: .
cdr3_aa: CASSPLGEAKNIQYF
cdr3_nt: TGTGCCAGCTCGCCCCTCGGGGAGGCCAAAAACATTCAGTACTTC

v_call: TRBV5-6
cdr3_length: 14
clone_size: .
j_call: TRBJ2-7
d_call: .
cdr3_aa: CASSPGSGIYEQYF
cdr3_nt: TGTGCCAGCTCCCCCGGTAGCGGAATCTACGAGCAGTACTTC

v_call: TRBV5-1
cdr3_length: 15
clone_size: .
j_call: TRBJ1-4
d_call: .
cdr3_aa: CASSLGDLTNEKLFF
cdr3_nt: TGCGCCAGCAGCTTGGGGGACTTAACTAATGAAAAACTGTTTTTT

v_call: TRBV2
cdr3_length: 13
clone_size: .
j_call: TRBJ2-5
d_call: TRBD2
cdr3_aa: CASSGTSGIGEYF
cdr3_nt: TGTGCCAGCAGTGGGACTAGCGGGATCGGGGAGTACTTC

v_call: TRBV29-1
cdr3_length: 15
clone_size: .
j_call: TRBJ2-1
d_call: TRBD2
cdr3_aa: CSTPSGTSGNNEQFF
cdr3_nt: TGCAGCACTCCATCCGGGACTAGCGGTAACAATGAGCAGTTCTTC

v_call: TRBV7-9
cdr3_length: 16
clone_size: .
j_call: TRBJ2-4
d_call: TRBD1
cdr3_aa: CASSLAPTGVKNIQYF
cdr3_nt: TGTGCCAGCAGCTTAGCCCCGACAGGGGTCAAAAACATTCAGTACTTC

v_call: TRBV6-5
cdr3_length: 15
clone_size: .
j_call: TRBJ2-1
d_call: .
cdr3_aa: CASSYQGLGTNEQFF
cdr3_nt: TGTGCCAGCAGTTACCAGGGACTCGGGACCAATGAGCAGTTCTTC

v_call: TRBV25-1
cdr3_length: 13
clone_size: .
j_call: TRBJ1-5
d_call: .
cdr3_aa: CASGMGGNQPQHF
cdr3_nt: TGTGCCAGCGGAATGGGGGGAAATCAGCCCCAGCATTTT

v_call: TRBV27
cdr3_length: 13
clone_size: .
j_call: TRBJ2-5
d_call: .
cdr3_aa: CASSPSYQETQYF
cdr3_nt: TGTGCCAGCAGTCCGAGCTACCAAGAGACCCAGTACTTC

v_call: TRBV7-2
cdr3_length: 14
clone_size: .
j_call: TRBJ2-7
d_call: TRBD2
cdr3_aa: CASGTSGRSSEQYF
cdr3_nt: TGTGCCAGCGGGACTAGCGGGAGATCCAGCGAGCAGTACTTC

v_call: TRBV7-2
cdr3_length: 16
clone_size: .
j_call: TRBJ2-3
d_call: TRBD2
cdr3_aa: CASRRLAGGPADTQYF
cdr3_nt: TGTGCCAGCAGACGACTAGCGGGAGGGCCGGCAGATACGCAGTATTTT

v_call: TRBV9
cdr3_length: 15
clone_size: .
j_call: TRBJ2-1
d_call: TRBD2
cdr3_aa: CASSVSGSGYNEQFF
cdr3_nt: TGTGCCAGCAGCGTAAGCGGGAGTGGATACAATGAGCAGTTCTTC

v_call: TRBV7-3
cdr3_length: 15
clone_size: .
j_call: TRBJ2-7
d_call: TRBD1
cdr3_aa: CASSLGTGGTYEQYF
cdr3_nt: TGTGCCAGCAGCTTAGGAACAGGGGGCACCTACGAGCAGTACTTC

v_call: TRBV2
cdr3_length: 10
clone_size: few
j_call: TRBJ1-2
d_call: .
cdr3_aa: CASIQEGYTF
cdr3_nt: TGTGCCAGCATTCAAGAGGGCTACACCTTC

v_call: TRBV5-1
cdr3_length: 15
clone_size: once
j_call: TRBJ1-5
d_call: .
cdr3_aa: CASSADGDSNQPQHF
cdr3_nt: TGCGCCAGCAGCGCAGACGGAGATAGCAATCAGCCCCAGCATTTT

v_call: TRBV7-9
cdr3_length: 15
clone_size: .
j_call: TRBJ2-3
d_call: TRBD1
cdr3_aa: CASSRGQAGTDTQYF
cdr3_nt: TGTGCCAGCAGCCGAGGACAGGCCGGCACAGATACGCAGTATTTT

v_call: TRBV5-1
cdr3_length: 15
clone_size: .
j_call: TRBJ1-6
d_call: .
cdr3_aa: CASSLKDSYNSPLHF
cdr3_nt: TGCGCCAGCAGCCTCAAGGACAGCTATAATTCACCCCTCCACTTT

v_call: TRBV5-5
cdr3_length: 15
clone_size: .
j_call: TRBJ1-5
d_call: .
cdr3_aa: CASSLDGGGIQPQHF
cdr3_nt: TGTGCCAGCAGCTTGGACGGGGGGGGGATTCAGCCCCAGCATTTT